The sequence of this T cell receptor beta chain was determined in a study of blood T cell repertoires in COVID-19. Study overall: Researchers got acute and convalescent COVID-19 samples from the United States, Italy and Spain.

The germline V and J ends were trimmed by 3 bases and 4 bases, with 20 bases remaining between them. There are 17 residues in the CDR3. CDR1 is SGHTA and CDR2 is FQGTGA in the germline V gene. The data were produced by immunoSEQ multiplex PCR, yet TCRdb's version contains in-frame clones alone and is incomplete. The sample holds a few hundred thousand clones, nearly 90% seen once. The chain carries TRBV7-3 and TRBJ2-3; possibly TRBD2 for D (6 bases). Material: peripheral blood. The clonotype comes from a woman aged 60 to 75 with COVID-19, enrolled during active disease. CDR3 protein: CASSLNLIAVAADTQYF. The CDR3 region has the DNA TGTGCCAGCAGCTTGAATTTAATAGCGGTTGCCGCAGATACGCAGTATTTT.